The sequence of this T cell receptor beta chain was determined in a study of technical replicates of blood from a few donors. The CDR3 length is 14 residues. V was pared by 3 bases and J by 1 base, with 10 bases between. CDR1 and CDR2 from the germline V gene are SGHDT and YYEEEE. TCRdb keeps only in-frame clones here, not all; method: immunoSEQ multiplex PCR. The data show tens of thousands of clones, with 90% to 95% seen just once and 4.5% to 5% held by the top ten. This clone was detected once. The rearrangement joins TRBV5-6 to TRBJ1-2, with unresolved D. The receptor's source is a human donor in good health. Some clones in this sample may be carry-over from other donors' samples. Input material: PBMCs. CDR3 sequence: CASSSGLFNYGYTF. The CDR3 DNA reads as TGTGCCAGCAGCTCGGGTTTATTTAACTATGGCTACACCTTC.